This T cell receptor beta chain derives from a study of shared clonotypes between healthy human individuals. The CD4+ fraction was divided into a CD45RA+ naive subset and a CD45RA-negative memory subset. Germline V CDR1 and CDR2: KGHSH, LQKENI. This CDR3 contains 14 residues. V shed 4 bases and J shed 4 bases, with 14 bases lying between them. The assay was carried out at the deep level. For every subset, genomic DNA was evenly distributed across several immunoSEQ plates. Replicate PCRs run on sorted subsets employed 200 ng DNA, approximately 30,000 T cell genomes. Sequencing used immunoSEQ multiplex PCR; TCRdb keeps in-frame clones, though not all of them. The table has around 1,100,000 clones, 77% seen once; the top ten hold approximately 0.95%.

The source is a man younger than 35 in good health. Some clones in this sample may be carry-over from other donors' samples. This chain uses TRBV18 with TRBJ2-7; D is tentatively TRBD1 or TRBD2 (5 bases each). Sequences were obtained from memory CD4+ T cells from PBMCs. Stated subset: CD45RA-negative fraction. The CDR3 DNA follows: TGTGCCAGCTCACATTCCCGGGACGGGTACGAGCAGTACTTC. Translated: CASSHSRDGYEQYF.